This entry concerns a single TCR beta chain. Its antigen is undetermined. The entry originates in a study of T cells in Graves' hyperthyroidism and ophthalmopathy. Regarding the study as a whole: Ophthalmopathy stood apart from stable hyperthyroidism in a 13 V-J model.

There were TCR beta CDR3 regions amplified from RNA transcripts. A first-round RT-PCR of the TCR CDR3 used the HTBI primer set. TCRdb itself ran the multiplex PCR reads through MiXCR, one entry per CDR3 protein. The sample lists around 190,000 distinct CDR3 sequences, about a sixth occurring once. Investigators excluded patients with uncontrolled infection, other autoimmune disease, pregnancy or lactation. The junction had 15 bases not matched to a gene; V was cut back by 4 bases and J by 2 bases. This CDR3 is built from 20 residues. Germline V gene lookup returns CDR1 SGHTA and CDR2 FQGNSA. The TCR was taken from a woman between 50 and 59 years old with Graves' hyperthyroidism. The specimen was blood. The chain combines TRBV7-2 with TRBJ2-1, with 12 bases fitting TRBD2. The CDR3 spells CASSSMLCTSGRSPYNEQFF. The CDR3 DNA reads TGTGCCAGCAGCTCTATGTTGTGTACTAGCGGGAGGAGTCCCTACAATGAGCAGTTCTTC.